This TCR beta chain is drawn from a study of blood T cell repertoires in COVID-19. Across the study: Sample material is recorded as cDNA or gDNA derived from T cells, B-cell-depleted T cells, or PBMCs.

Between the trimmed V and J ends, which lost 6 bases and 5 bases, there was a span of 10 bases. In germline, CDR1 is ENHRY, CDR2 SYGVKD. This CDR3 contains 12 residues. Sequencing was performed with immunoSEQ multiplex PCR; in TCRdb, only in-frame clones are kept and a portion is missing. The sample shows over 85,000 clones, around four fifths of them seen only once. The TCR originated in a man aged 35 to 55 with active or convalescent COVID-19. The chain recombines TRBV10-3 with TRBJ1-2, with D perhaps matching TRBD1 (5 bases). The sample consisted of peripheral blood. The CDR3 loop reads CAIRGAGYGYTF. CDR3 bases: TGTGCCATCAGAGGGGCTGGGTATGGCTACACCTTC.